The rows below give T cell receptor beta chains drawn from one sample of a study of OX40 agonist ivuxolimab in advanced cancers. Profiling relied on immunoSEQ multiplex PCR, and the TCRdb table lists in-frame clones only, not all of them. Of more than 75,000 clones listed, approximately 85% were seen once; the top ten hold around 0.2%. This sample comprised CD4+ or CD8+ T cells sorted from blood, obtained in a trial of the OX40 agonist ivuxolimab. These receptors were obtained from an adult with an advanced solid tumor such as melanoma, head and neck, liver or kidney cancer. Each CDR3 is given with its conserved first and last residue. Fields, in order: J gene, clone size, D gene, V gene, CDR3 DNA, CDR3 protein. The D gene is left open where the match is weak. Not all rows give a size; the values are once, few, many and, for expanded clones, a class.

j_gene: TRBJ2-5
abundance: NA
d_gene: TRBD2
v_gene: TRBV7-9
CDR3nt: TGTGCCAGCAGCTTATCCTTAGCGGGAGTGTCGCAGACCCAGTACTTC
CDR3aa: CASSLSLAGVSQTQYF

j_gene: TRBJ2-7
abundance: NA
d_gene: TRBD1
v_gene: TRBV6-5
CDR3nt: TGTGCCAGCAGCGACCCGGGACAGGGGTCCTACGAGCAGTACTTC
CDR3aa: CASSDPGQGSYEQYF

j_gene: TRBJ1-3
abundance: NA
d_gene: NA
v_gene: TRBV6-4
CDR3nt: TGTGCCAGCAGCCAATACTCTGGAAACACCATATATTTT
CDR3aa: CASSQYSGNTIYF

j_gene: TRBJ2-1
abundance: NA
d_gene: NA
v_gene: TRBV10-1
CDR3nt: TGCGCCAGCAGTGAGTCCCCCAAACAGTGTGTCCCGAATGAGCAGTTCTTC
CDR3aa: CASSESPKQCVPNEQFF

j_gene: TRBJ1-6
abundance: NA
d_gene: NA
v_gene: TRBV18
CDR3nt: TGTGCCAGCTCACCTTTAGTTGGCGGACCTAATTCACCCCTCCACTTT
CDR3aa: CASSPLVGGPNSPLHF

j_gene: TRBJ2-3
abundance: NA
d_gene: TRBD2
v_gene: TRBV10-1
CDR3nt: TGCGCCAGTAGCGGGGCGAACACAGATACGCAGTATTTT
CDR3aa: CASSGANTDTQYF

j_gene: TRBJ1-6
abundance: few
d_gene: NA
v_gene: TRBV18
CDR3nt: TGTGCCAGCTCACCACAACTCTCTACCTCAGGGAATTCACCCCTCCACTTT
CDR3aa: CASSPQLSTSGNSPLHF

j_gene: TRBJ2-1
abundance: NA
d_gene: NA
v_gene: TRBV10-1
CDR3nt: TGCGCCAGCAGTGGCTCCTACAATGAGCAGTTCTTC
CDR3aa: CASSGSYNEQFF

j_gene: TRBJ2-5
abundance: NA
d_gene: NA
v_gene: TRBV5-5
CDR3nt: TGTGCCAGCAGCTTGCCAGGGAAAGAGACCCAGTACTTC
CDR3aa: CASSLPGKETQYF

j_gene: TRBJ2-7
abundance: NA
d_gene: TRBD2
v_gene: TRBV11-1
CDR3nt: TGTGCCACCCGACTCGGACTAGACTACGAGCAGTACTTC
CDR3aa: CATRLGLDYEQYF

j_gene: TRBJ2-5
abundance: NA
d_gene: NA
v_gene: TRBV5-4
CDR3nt: TGTGCCAGCAGCCATGGAGGCAGGGAGGAGACCCAGTACTTC
CDR3aa: CASSHGGREETQYF